The 3 T cell receptor beta chains below were found in one sample sequenced in a study of blood T cell repertoires in COVID-19. Only in-frame clones appear in the TCRdb table, and some are missing; sequencing was by immunoSEQ multiplex PCR. The sample records around 180,000 clones, approximately 90% being singletons. Source material: peripheral blood. The source is a human donor in a cohort sampled during active COVID-19.

The chain has TRBV6-6 and TRBJ1-2; 7 bases are a match to TRBD1. The germline V gene encodes CDR1 MNHNY and CDR2 SVGAGI (reference sequence). The CDR3 length is 13 residues. Trimming cost V 7 bases and J 7 bases; bases outside gene matches: 9. The DNA of the CDR3 is TGTGCCAGCAACCGGGACAGCTTGTTTGGCTACACCTTC. Residues: CASNRDSLFGYTF.

Only one count was recorded for this clone. The rearrangement links TRBV7-9 to TRBJ1-1, with TRBD1 matching over 7 bases. Germline values: CDR1 SEHNR, CDR2 FQNEAQ (reference sequence). This CDR3 contains 15 residues. Germline trimming cut 5 bases from V and 7 bases from J; bases unmatched to any gene: 13. CDR3 amino acids: CASSPRTGEKIEAFF. CDR3 DNA sequence: TGTGCCAGCAGCCCCCGCACAGGGGAGAAGATTGAAGCTTTCTTT.

The rearrangement joins TRBV25-1 to TRBJ2-1; 11 bases fit TRBD2. Trimming took 7 bases from V and 16 from J; bases not matched to a gene: 24. The length of the CDR3 is 17 residues. Germline assignment: CDR1 MGHDK and CDR2 SYGVNS. The chain's CDR3 is CASKGLAGGPDATPVFF. CDR3 bases: TGTGCCAGCAAGGGGCTAGCGGGGGGTCCCGACGCAACTCCTGTCTTCTTC.